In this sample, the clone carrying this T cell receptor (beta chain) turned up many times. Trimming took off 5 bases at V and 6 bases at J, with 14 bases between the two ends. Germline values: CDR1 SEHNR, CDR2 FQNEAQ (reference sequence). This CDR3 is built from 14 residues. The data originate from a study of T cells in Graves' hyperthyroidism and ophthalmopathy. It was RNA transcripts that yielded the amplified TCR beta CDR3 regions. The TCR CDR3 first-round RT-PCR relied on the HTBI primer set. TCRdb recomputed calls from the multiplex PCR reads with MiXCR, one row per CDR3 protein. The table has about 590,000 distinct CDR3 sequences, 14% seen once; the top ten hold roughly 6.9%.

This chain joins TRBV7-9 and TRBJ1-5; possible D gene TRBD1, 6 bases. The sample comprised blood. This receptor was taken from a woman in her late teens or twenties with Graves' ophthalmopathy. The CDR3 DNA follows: TGTGCCAGCAGCCCAGACAGGAGTGGTCAGCCCCAGCATTTT. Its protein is CASSPDRSGQPQHF. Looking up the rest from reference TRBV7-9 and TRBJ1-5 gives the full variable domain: DTGVSQNPRHKITKRGQNVTFRCDPISEHNRLYWYRQTLGQGPEFLTYFQNEAQLEKSRLLSDRFSAERPKGSFSTLEIQRTEQGDSAMYLCASSPDRSGQPQHFGDGTRLSIL.